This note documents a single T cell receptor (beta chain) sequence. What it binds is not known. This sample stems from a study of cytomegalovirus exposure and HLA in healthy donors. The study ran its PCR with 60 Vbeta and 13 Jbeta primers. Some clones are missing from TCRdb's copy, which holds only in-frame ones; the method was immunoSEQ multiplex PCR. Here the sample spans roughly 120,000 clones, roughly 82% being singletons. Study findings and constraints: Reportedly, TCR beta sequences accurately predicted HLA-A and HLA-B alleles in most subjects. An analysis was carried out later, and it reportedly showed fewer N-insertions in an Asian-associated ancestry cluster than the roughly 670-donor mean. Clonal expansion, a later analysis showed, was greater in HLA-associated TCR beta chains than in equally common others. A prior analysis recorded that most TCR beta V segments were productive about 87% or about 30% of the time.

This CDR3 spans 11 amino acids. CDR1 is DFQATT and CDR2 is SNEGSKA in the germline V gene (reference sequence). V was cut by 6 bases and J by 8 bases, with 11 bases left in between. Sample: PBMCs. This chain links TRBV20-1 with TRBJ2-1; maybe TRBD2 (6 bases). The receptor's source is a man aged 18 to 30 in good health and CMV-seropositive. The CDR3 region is CSAPGTYEQFF. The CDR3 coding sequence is TGCAGTGCACCCGGGACTTATGAGCAGTTCTTC.